This T cell receptor (beta chain) was recovered during a study of cytomegalovirus exposure and HLA in healthy donors. Overall study: Approximately 180 million T cells yielded some 100 million unique TCR beta sequences, as an earlier analysis found.

V was clipped by 4 bases and J by 3 bases; unmatched bases: 2. The CDR3 sequence is 13 residues long. CDR1 and CDR2 from the germline V gene are GTSNPN and SVGIG (reference sequence). The PCR was carried out with 60 Vbeta primers and 13 Jbeta primers. Repertoires were generated with immunoSEQ multiplex PCR, while TCRdb's copy carries only in-frame clones and drops some. The sample lists some 170,000 clones, about 81% occurring once. Findings and caveats of the study: Previous analysis showed most TCR beta V segments were productive about 90% or about 30% of the time. In a later analysis, TCR beta V- and J-gene trimming showed a link to a missense DCLRE1C variant. Reports credit the classifier with highly specific, highly sensitive diagnosis of cytomegalovirus status.

With respect to this clone: What it recognizes is unknown.

The source is a girl aged 2 to 10 in good health and CMV-seropositive. Sequenced material: PBMCs. The rearrangement joins TRBV30 to TRBJ2-2, with 7 bases matching TRBD2. The CDR3 coding sequence is TGTGCCTGGACTAGCGGTTACACCGGGGAGCTGTTTTTT. As protein: CAWTSGYTGELFF.